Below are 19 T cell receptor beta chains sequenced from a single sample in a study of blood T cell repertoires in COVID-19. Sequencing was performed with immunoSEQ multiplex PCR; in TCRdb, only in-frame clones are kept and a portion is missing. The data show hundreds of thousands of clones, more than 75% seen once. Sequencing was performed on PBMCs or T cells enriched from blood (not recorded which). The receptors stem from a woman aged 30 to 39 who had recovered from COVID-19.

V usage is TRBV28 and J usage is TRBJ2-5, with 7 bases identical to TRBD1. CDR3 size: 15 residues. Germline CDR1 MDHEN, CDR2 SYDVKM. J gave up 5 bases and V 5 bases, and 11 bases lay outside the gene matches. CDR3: CASSLIGGGGETQYF. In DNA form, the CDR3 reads TGTGCCAGCAGTCTCATAGGGGGCGGCGGGGAGACCCAGTACTTC.

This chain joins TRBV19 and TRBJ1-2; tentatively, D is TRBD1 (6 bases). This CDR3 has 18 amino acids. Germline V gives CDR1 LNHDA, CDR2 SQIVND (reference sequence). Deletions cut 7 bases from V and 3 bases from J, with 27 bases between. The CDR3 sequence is CASTQSSAGANGHYGYTF. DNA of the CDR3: TGTGCCAGTACCCAAAGCTCGGCAGGGGCTAATGGGCACTATGGCTACACCTTC.

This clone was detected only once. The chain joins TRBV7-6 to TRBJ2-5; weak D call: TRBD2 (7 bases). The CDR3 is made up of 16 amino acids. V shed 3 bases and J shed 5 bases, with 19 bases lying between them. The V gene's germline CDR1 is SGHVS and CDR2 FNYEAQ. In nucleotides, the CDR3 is TGTGCCAGCAGCTTGCCAGGCCGGGGGGCGCATGAGACCCAGTACTTC. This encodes CASSLPGRGAHETQYF.

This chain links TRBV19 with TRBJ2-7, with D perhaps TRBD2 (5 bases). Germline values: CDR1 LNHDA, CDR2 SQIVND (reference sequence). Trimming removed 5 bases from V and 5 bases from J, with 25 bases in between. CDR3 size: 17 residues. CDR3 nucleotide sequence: TGTGCCAGTAGTGACCTTATACTCCCTCGGGGTTCCCACGAGCAGTACTTC. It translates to CASSDLILPRGSHEQYF.

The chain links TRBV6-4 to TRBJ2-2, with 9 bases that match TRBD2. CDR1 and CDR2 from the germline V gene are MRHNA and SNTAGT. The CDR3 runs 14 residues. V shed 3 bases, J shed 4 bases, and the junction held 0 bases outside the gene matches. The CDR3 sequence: CASSERGGTGELFF. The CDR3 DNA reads TGTGCCAGCAGTGAGCGGGGGGGCACCGGGGAGCTGTTTTTT.

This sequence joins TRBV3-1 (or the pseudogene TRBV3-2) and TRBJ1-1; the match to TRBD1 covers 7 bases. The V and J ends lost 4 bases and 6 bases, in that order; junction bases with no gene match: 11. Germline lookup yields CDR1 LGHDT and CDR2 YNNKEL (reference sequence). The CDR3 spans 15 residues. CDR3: CASSPLTGRKAEAFF. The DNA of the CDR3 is TGTGCCAGCAGCCCCCTGACAGGGCGGAAGGCTGAAGCTTTCTTT.

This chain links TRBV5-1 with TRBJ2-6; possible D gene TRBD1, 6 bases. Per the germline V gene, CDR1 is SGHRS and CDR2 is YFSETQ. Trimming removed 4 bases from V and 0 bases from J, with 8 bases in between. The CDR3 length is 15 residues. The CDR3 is CASSQQGSGANVLTF. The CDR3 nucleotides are TGCGCCAGCAGCCAACAGGGCTCTGGGGCCAACGTCCTGACTTTC.

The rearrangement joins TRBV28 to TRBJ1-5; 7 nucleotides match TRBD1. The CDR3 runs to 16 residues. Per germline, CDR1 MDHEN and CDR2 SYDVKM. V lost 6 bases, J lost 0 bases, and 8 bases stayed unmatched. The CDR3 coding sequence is TGTGCCAGCAGACAAACAGGGGCGATTAGCAATCAGCCCCAGCATTTT. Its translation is CASRQTGAISNQPQHF.

DNA of the CDR3: TGTGCCACAGGACAGGGGTACACTGAAGCTTTCTTT. This encodes CATGQGYTEAFF. The chain is built from TRBV19 and TRBJ1-1, with 9 positions matching TRBD1. The CDR3 runs 12 residues. Germline V gene lookup returns CDR1 LNHDA and CDR2 SQIVND (reference sequence). After removal of 10 bases from V and 3 bases from J, the junction contained 3 bases not matched to a gene. The whole variable domain, filled in from reference TRBV19 and TRBJ1-1, reads DGGITQSPKYLFRKEGQNVTLSCEQNLNHDAMYWYRQDPGQGLRLIYYSQIVNDFQKGDIAEGYSVSREKKESFPLTVTSAQKNPTAFYLCATGQGYTEAFFGQGTRLTVV.

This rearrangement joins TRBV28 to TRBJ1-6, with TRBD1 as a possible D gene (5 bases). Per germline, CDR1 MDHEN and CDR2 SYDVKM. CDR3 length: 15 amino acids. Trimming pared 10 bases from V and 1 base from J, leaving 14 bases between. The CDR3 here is CATLPRGSYNSPLHF. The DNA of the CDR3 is TGTGCCACCCTCCCTCGGGGGTCCTATAATTCACCCCTCCACTTT.

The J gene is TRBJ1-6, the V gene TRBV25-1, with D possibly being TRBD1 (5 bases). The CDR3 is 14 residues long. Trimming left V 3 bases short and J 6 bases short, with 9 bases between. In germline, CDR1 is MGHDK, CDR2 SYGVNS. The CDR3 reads CASSDRVPNSPLHF. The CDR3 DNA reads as TGTGCCAGCAGTGACAGGGTCCCTAATTCACCCCTCCACTTT.

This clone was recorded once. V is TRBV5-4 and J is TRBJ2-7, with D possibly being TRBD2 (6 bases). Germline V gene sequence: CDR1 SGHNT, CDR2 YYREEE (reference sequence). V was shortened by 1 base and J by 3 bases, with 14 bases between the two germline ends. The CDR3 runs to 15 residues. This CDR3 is CASSLMGGLSYEQYF. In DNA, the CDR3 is TGTGCCAGCAGCTTGATGGGGGGTCTGAGCTACGAGCAGTACTTC. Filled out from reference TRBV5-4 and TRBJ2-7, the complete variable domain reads ETGVTQSPTHLIKTRGQQVTLRCSSQSGHNTVSWYQQALGQGPQFIFQYYREEENGRGNFPPRFSGLQFPNYSSELNVNALELDDSALYLCASSLMGGLSYEQYFGPGTRLTVT.

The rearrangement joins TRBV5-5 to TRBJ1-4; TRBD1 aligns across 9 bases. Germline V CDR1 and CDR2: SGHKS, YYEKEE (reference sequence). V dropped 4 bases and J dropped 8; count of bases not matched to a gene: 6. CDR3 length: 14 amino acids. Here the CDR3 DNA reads TGTGCCAGCAGCCGAACAGGGGGCCAAGAAAAACTGTTTTTT. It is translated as CASSRTGGQEKLFF. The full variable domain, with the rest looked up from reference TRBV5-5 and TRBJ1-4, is DAGVTQSPTHLIKTRGQQVTLRCSPISGHKSVSWYQQVLGQGPQFIFQYYEKEERGRGNFPDRFSARQFPNYSSELNVNALLLGDSALYLCASSRTGGQEKLFFGSGTQLSVL.

CDR3 region: CASSPPAALYEQYF. CDR3 coding DNA: TGTGCCAGCAGCCCTCCAGCGGCACTCTACGAGCAGTACTTC. The chain combines TRBV14 with TRBJ2-7; maybe TRBD2 (5 bases). Germline values: CDR1 SGHDN, CDR2 FVKESK. The CDR3 consists of 14 residues. V lost 4 bases and J 3 bases, leaving 13 bases between the germline ends.

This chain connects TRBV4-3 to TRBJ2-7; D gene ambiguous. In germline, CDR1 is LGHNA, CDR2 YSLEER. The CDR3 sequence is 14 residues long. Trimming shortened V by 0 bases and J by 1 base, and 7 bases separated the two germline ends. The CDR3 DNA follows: TGCGCCAGCAGCCAAGATGCAGGTTCCTACGAGCAGTACTTC. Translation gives CASSQDAGSYEQYF.

CDR3 nucleotide sequence: TGTGCCAGCAGTTTAGAGGGGGTGGGAACTGAAGCTTTCTTT. This translates into CASSLEGVGTEAFF. The chain uses TRBV27 and TRBJ1-1, with a tentative D call TRBD1 (6 bases). The germline V and J ends were trimmed by 2 bases and 5 bases, with 12 bases remaining between them. Germline V gene data show CDR1 as MNHEY and CDR2 as SMNVEV (reference sequence). The CDR3 is 14 residues long.

The chain's CDR3 is CATSDPGQGQSNEQFF. In DNA form, the CDR3 reads TGTGCCACCAGTGACCCGGGACAGGGTCAAAGTAATGAGCAGTTCTTC. The chain carries TRBV24-1 and TRBJ2-1, with 9 bases aligning to TRBD1. This CDR3 comprises 16 residues. CDR1 KGHDR and CDR2 SFDVKD come from the germline V gene. V dropped 4 bases and J dropped 7; count of bases not matched to a gene: 10.

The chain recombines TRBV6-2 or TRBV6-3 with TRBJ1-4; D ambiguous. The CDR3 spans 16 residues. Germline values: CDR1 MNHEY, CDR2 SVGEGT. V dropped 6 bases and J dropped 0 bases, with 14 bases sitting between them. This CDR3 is CASSTTLSATNEKLFF. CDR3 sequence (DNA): TGTGCCAGCAGCACAACCTTGAGCGCAACTAATGAAAAACTGTTTTTT.

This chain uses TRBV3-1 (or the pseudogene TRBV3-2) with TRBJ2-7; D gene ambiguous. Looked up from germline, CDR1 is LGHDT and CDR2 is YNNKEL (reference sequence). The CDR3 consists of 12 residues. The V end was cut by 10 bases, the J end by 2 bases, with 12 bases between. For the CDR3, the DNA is TGTGCCACTGGTACGAGCACCTACGAGCAGTACTTC. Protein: CATGTSTYEQYF.